The 8 T cell receptor beta chains listed next were all sequenced from one sample in a study of shared clonotypes between healthy human individuals. Sequenced by immunoSEQ multiplex PCR; TCRdb stores in-frame clones only, minus some. The sample contains roughly 640,000 clones, around 74% of which appear only once. The sample comprised memory CD4+ T cells sorted from blood. The subset denotes: CD45RA-negative fraction. The source is a woman aged 25 to 45 in good health.

The gene calls are TRBV7-8 and TRBJ1-4; 7 bases are a match to TRBD1. J gave up 5 bases and V 2 bases, and 5 bases lay outside the gene matches. This CDR3 has 15 residues. Germline-derived CDR1 and CDR2 are SGHVS and FQNEAQ. CDR3 in amino acids: CASSLKARGNEKLFF. The CDR3 bases are TGTGCCAGCAGCTTAAAAGCCAGGGGGAATGAAAAACTGTTTTTT.

This chain links TRBV6-5 with TRBJ2-7; no clear D gene. V was trimmed by 2 bases and J by 6 bases, leaving 14 bases between them. The CDR3 extends over 14 amino acids. The V gene's germline CDR1 is MNHEY and CDR2 SVGAGI. The CDR3 protein is CASSYTYESSEQYF. The CDR3 coding sequence is TGTGCCAGCAGTTACACCTACGAGAGCTCCGAGCAGTACTTC.

The chain joins TRBV10-3 to TRBJ2-3, with 8 bases lining up with TRBD2. Germline trimming cut 4 bases from V and 4 bases from J; bases unmatched to any gene: 10. Looked up from germline, CDR1 is ENHRY and CDR2 is SYGVKD. The CDR3 spans 16 residues. This CDR3 reads CAISGGSGKVADTQYF. The CDR3 bases are TGTGCCATCAGTGGGGGTAGCGGGAAGGTCGCAGATACGCAGTATTTT.

The rearrangement links TRBV7-2 to TRBJ2-7; maybe TRBD1 (5 bases). CDR3 size: 15 residues. Trimming removed 0 bases at V and 2 bases at J, with 11 bases between. The germline CDR1 and CDR2 sequences are SGHTA and FQGNSA. The CDR3 DNA reads as TGTGCCAGCAGCTTAGCCGTAGGGGTAACCTACGAGCAGTACTTC. Translation gives CASSLAVGVTYEQYF.

The J gene is TRBJ2-1, the V gene TRBV7-9; 11 bases fit TRBD1. V lost 5 bases to trimming and J lost 15 bases; unmatched junction nucleotides: 9. The germline CDR1 and CDR2 sequences are SEHNR and FQNEAQ (reference sequence). This CDR3 is 13 amino acids long. The CDR3 protein is CASSPDWDRGWFF. CDR3 DNA: TGTGCCAGCAGCCCGGACTGGGACAGGGGGTGGTTCTTC.

The chain uses TRBV2 and TRBJ2-1; no definite D call. Germline-derived CDR1 and CDR2 are SNHLY and FYNNEI. Trimming pared 7 bases from V and 2 bases from J, leaving 9 bases between. The CDR3 consists of 13 residues. The CDR3 region has the DNA TGTGCCAGCACTGTCACCCCCTACAATGAGCAGTTCTTC. It codes for CASTVTPYNEQFF.

The V call is TRBV6-6, the J call TRBJ2-2; D unclear. The germline V gene has CDR1 MNHNY and CDR2 SVGAGI (reference sequence). V lost 6 bases and J lost 0, with 8 bases in between. The CDR3 sequence is 14 residues long. CDR3 bases: TGTGCCAGCAGCATGGCCGCGAACACCGGGGAGCTGTTTTTT. Translating gives CASSMAANTGELFF.

V usage is TRBV11-2 and J usage is TRBJ1-2; D not resolved. Trimming took off 5 bases at V and 3 bases at J, with 19 bases between the two ends. Germline CDR1 and CDR2: SGHAT and FQNNGV. This CDR3 is built from 16 residues. The CDR3: CASSQPTRVRDYGYTF. The CDR3 bases are TGTGCCAGCAGCCAACCCACGAGGGTTCGCGACTATGGCTACACCTTC.